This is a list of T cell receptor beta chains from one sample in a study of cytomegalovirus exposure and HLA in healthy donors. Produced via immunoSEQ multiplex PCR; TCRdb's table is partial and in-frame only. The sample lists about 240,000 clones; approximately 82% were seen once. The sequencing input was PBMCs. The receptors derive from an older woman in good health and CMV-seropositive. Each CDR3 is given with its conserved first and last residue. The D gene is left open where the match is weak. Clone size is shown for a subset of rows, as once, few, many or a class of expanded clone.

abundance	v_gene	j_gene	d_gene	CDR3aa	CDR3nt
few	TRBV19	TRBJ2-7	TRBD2	CASSDRTSRIYEQYF	TGTGCCAGTAGTGACCGGACTAGCCGTATCTACGAGCAGTACTTC
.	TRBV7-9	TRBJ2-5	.	CASSQSEAETQYF	TGTGCCAGCAGCCAAAGCGAGGCCGAGACCCAGTACTTC
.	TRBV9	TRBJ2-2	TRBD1	CASSVGQTGELFF	TGTGCCAGCAGCGTGGGACAGACCGGGGAGCTGTTTTTT
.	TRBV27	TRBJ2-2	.	CASSLTRGGELFF	TGTGCCAGCAGTCTGACCCGGGGCGGGGAGCTGTTTTTT
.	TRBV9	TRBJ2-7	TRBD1	CASSVEGAGQYEQYF	TGTGCCAGCAGCGTAGAGGGGGCAGGGCAGTACGAGCAGTACTTC
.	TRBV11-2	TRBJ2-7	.	CASSLLGYEQYF	TGTGCCAGCAGCCTCCTCGGTTACGAGCAGTACTTC
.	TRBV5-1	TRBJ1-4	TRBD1	CASSRGQGAREKLFF	TGCGCCAGCAGCCGGGGCCAGGGGGCTCGAGAAAAACTGTTTTTT
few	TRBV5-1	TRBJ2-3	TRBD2	CASSFTSGRRDTQYF	TGCGCCAGCAGCTTCACTAGCGGGAGGAGAGATACGCAGTATTTT
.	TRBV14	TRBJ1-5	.	CASSQSVSRGHVCIIGVKVGPQHF	TGTGCCAGCAGCCAATCGGTATCACGTGGGCATGTGTGCATCATAGGCGTTAAGGTAGGGCCCCAGCATTTT
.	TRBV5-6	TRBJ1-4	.	CASSIWRGSREKLFF	TGTGCCAGCTCCATATGGCGGGGTAGTCGCGAAAAACTGTTTTTT
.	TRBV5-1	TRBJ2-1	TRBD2	CASSQRAGSGNEQFF	TGCGCCAGCAGCCAACGAGCGGGATCGGGCAATGAGCAGTTCTTC
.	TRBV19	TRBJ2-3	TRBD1	CASSAYRGASTDTQYF	TGTGCCAGTAGTGCGTACAGGGGGGCTAGCACAGATACGCAGTATTTT